The source of this TCR beta chain is a study of T cell changes during pregnancy in multiple sclerosis. The CDR3 runs 15 residues. V was trimmed by 3 bases and J by 5 bases, leaving 18 bases between them. The germline V gene encodes CDR1 SGDLS and CDR2 YYNGEE. Repertoires were generated with immunoSEQ multiplex PCR, while TCRdb's copy carries only in-frame clones and drops some. The data contain fewer than 80,000 clones, around 90% of them singletons. The chain couples TRBV9 to TRBJ2-7, with D possibly matching TRBD1 (6 bases). The sequencing here drew on CD4+ T cells from peripheral blood mononuclear cells, taken in the third trimester of pregnancy. This clonotype was sampled from a female donor in good health, enrolled as a control in a pregnancy study. CDR3 protein: CASSDRDTPLHEQYF. The CDR3 DNA is TGTGCCAGCAGCGATAGGGACACCCCTCTCCACGAGCAGTACTTC.